Listed here are 8 T cell receptor beta chains from one sample, sequenced in a study of technical replicates of blood from several donors (dated by TCRdb to 2017 to 2019). The receptor library was made with the immunoSEQ multiplex PCR assay. TCRdb limited this immuneACCESS table to in-frame rearrangements with V and J called. A share of clones is missing; checked studies link under half to unresolved V genes, and the rest is unexplained. Here the sample has about 93,000 clones; 95% occur a single time. The ten biggest clones cover approximately 0.25% of the sample. Sequenced: T cells isolated from PBMCs. The receptors here all came from a human donor in good health.

Here the CDR3 reads CASSQSGRPLNTGELFF. In DNA form, the CDR3 reads TGTGCCAGTAGCCAGAGCGGGAGGCCCCTTAACACCGGGGAGCTGTTTTTT. The genes are TRBV19 and TRBJ2-2, with 9 bases that match TRBD2. J lost 2 bases, V lost 6 bases, and 10 bases had no gene match. This CDR3 has 17 residues. Germline CDR1 reads LNHDA; CDR2 reads SQIVND (reference sequence).

The genes are TRBV7-6 and TRBJ2-7, with D possibly being TRBD2 (6 bases). CDR1 and CDR2 from the germline V gene are SGHVS and FNYEAQ. V lost 1 base and J lost 0, with 16 bases in between. The CDR3 is 17 amino acids. Written as DNA, the CDR3 is TGTGCCAGCAGCTTAGGAGCGGTAGCGGCTAGCTCCTACGAGCAGTACTTC. Translating gives CASSLGAVAASSYEQYF.

The J gene is TRBJ1-3, the V gene TRBV7-3, with 9 bases fitting TRBD1. The V gene's germline CDR1 is SGHTA and CDR2 FQGTGA. V shed 1 base and J 1 base; nucleotides not matched to a gene: 8. The CDR3 is 18 amino acids. The CDR3 loop reads CASSLRRDRDSSGNTIYF. CDR3 nucleotides: TGTGCCAGCAGCTTAAGAAGGGACAGGGACTCATCTGGAAACACCATATATTTT. Using reference TRBV7-3 and TRBJ1-3 for the parts outside the CDR3, the full variable domain is GAGVSQTPSNKVTEKGKYVELRCDPISGHTALYWYRQSLGQGPEFLIYFQGTGAADDSGLPNDRFFAVRPEGSVSTLKIQRTERGDSAVYLCASSLRRDRDSSGNTIYFGEGSWLTVV.

V is TRBV2 and J is TRBJ1-1; TRBD1 might be the D (5 bases). The CDR3 spans 13 residues. Trimming cost V 10 bases and J 0 bases, with 12 bases left between them. Germline loops: CDR1 SNHLY, CDR2 FYNNEI. CDR3 in amino acids: CATSRAMNTEAFF. DNA of the CDR3: TGTGCCACCTCCAGGGCCATGAACACTGAAGCTTTCTTT.

This sequence joins TRBV5-1 and TRBJ2-1; 7 bases fit TRBD2. Germline CDR1 SGHRS, CDR2 YFSETQ. The CDR3 consists of 20 residues. With 4 bases clipped from V and 0 bases from J, the junction kept 19 bases outside the gene matches. CDR3 sequence (DNA): TGCGCCAGCAGCCCGAGGGGCGGGAGTCTACTGCTAAGCTCCTACAATGAGCAGTTCTTC. As protein: CASSPRGGSLLLSSYNEQFF.

As DNA, the CDR3 is TGCGCCAGCAGCTTGGGGCTAGCGGAGCTTCAAGAGACCCAGTACTTC. Residues: CASSLGLAELQETQYF. This chain uses TRBV5-1 with TRBJ2-5; 7 bases are shared with TRBD2. V trimming: 0 bases; J trimming: 2 bases; junction bases outside the gene matches: 7. The CDR3 loop spans 16 amino acids. In germline, CDR1 is SGHRS, CDR2 YFSETQ.

The chain uses TRBV29-1 and TRBJ2-7; TRBD2 matches at 8 bases. The CDR3 spans 14 residues. Germline V lookup: CDR1 SQVTM, CDR2 ANQGSEA. V shed 4 bases and J 6 bases; nucleotides not matched to a gene: 11. The chain's CDR3 is CSVVGSGLVSEQYF. The CDR3 DNA reads TGCAGCGTTGTAGGTTCGGGACTAGTGAGCGAGCAGTACTTC.

This clone was seen just once. The CDR3 here is CASSLGGNIQYF. CDR3 nucleotide sequence: TGTGCCAGCAGCCTAGGAGGAAACATTCAGTACTTC. The V and J genes are TRBV6-1 and TRBJ2-4; a weak D match, TRBD2 (5 bases). Germline V lookup: CDR1 MNHNS, CDR2 SASEGT. Between the trimmed V and J ends, which lost 6 bases and 6 bases, there was a span of 9 bases. The CDR3 covers 12 residues.